The source of this T cell receptor beta chain is a study of PD-1 blockade in classical Hodgkin lymphoma. Findings and limits, study-wide: Healthy donors reportedly exceeded newly diagnosed patients in baseline TCR diversity. Complete responders' diversity at baseline resembled that of newly diagnosed patients.

Relapse was seen in all patients after autologous stem cell transplantation, and brentuximab vedotin exposure was variable. Germline V gene lookup returns CDR1 SGHRS and CDR2 YFSETQ. V was shortened by 2 bases and J by 2 bases, with 11 bases between the two germline ends. The CDR3 runs 14 residues. Assay used: immunoSEQ multiplex PCR; TCRdb lists only in-frame clones, some missing. The sample gives 35,000 to 45,000 clones, about 90% of which show up once; about 7.4% is in the top ten. Worth noting for this clone: Its target is not known.

The sequenced sample was peripheral blood mononuclear cells (PBMCs), obtained before the second cycle of nivolumab. The sequence came from a human donor with classical Hodgkin lymphoma. The rearrangement joins TRBV5-1 to TRBJ2-7; D call uncertain. The CDR3: CASSLTGGTYEQYF. The CDR3 nucleotides are TGCGCCAGCAGCTTAACTGGCGGAACCTACGAGCAGTACTTC.